One T cell receptor (beta chain) is described in this entry. Authors' analysis steps: Amplification of reference gene primers was used by the study to estimate nucleated cell counts. Libraries were prepared by immunoSEQ multiplex PCR; TCRdb keeps only in-frame clonotypes and omits some of them. The V and J calls and the clone size are those of that table, but D and trimming were determined from the DNA. The sample has under 200,000 clones, approximately 85% seen once; the top ten hold 5.6%. The sample belongs to a study of blood T cell repertoires in COVID-19. The V gene lost 0 bases and the J gene lost 1 base, with 10 bases spanning the gap. This CDR3 region has 15 residues. Per germline, CDR1 SGDLS and CDR2 YYNGEE.

The TCR was taken from a man aged 40-49 years with acute COVID-19. Material: PBMCs or T cells enriched from blood (not recorded which). This chain joins TRBV9 and TRBJ2-5; D might be TRBD1 (5 bases). CDR3 nucleotides: TGTGCCAGCAGCGTAGCTGTCAGGGTCCAAGAGACCCAGTACTTC. This sequence encodes CASSVAVRVQETQYF.